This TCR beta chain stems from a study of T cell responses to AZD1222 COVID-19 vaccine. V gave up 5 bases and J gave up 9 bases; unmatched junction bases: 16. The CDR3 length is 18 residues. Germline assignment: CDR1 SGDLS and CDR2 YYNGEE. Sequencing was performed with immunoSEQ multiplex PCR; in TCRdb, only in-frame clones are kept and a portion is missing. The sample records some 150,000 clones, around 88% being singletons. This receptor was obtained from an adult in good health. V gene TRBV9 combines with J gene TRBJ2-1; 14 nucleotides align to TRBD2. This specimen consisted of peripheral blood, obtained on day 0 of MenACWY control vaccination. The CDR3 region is CASSEGLAGVIKRGEQFF. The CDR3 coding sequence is TGTGCCAGCAGTGAGGGACTAGCGGGAGTAATAAAGCGAGGTGAGCAGTTCTTC. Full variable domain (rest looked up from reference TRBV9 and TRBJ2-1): DSGVTQTPKHLITATGQRVTLRCSPRSGDLSVYWYQQSLDQGLQFLIQYYNGEERAKGNILERFSAQQFPDLHSELNLSSLELGDSALYFCASSEGLAGVIKRGEQFFGPGTRLTVL.